These 6 T cell receptor beta chains came from one sample sequenced in a study of control samples from healthy donors and cancer patients. Some clones are missing from TCRdb's copy, which holds only in-frame ones; the method was immunoSEQ multiplex PCR. The sample lists around 200,000 clones, roughly 94% occurring once. The sample was blood. The receptors were sampled from a man in his fifties in good health.

This clone has only a few counts. This chain joins TRBV11-2 and TRBJ2-2; either TRBD1 or TRBD2 may supply D (6 bases each). This CDR3 has 16 residues. The germline V gene has CDR1 SGHAT and CDR2 FQNNGV. V was trimmed by 5 bases and J by 1 base, leaving 14 bases between them. The CDR3 is CASSLPGGVNTGELFF. The CDR3 region has the DNA TGTGCCAGCAGCCTCCCCGGGGGCGTGAACACCGGGGAGCTGTTTTTT.

The rearrangement links TRBV6-5 to TRBJ2-2, with D perhaps TRBD2 (5 bases). Trimming pared 5 bases from V and 6 bases from J, leaving 13 bases between. Germline CDR1 and CDR2: MNHEY and SVGAGI. This CDR3 contains 14 residues. Here the CDR3 DNA reads TGTGCCAGCAGTCCCCGGACTGGGTCCGGGGAGCTGTTTTTT. Residues: CASSPRTGSGELFF.

The chain is built from TRBV6-5 and TRBJ1-5, with D possibly being TRBD1 (5 bases). This CDR3 has 15 residues. From germline, CDR1 is MNHEY and CDR2 SVGAGI. Trimming removed 0 bases from V and 7 bases from J, with 13 bases in between. CDR3 nucleotides: TGTGCCAGCAGTTACTCGATGCAGGGAGGGCAGCCCCAGCATTTT. Translating it yields CASSYSMQGGQPQHF.

The J gene is TRBJ1-6, the V gene TRBV4-1, with D possibly TRBD1 on 6 matching bases. Trimming left V 0 bases short and J 7 bases short, with 10 bases between. The CDR3 sequence is 15 residues long. The germline V gene encodes CDR1 MGHRA and CDR2 YSYEKL. The CDR3 region has the DNA TGCGCCAGCAGCCAAGATCGACAGGACAATTCACCCCTCCACTTT. Amino acids: CASSQDRQDNSPLHF.

This sequence joins TRBV28 and TRBJ1-4, with TRBD1 as a possible D gene (5 bases). The CDR3 covers 15 residues. Looked up from germline, CDR1 is MDHEN and CDR2 is SYDVKM. Trimming pared 2 bases from V and 4 bases from J, leaving 11 bases between. The CDR3 sequence: CASSLGGAINEKLFF. CDR3 in DNA: TGTGCCAGCAGTTTAGGTGGGGCAATTAATGAAAAACTGTTTTTT.

The chain combines TRBV18 with TRBJ1-3; 9 nucleotides align to TRBD1. V was clipped by 5 bases and J by 1 base; unmatched bases: 3. The CDR3 length is 15 residues. The germline V gene encodes CDR1 KGHSH and CDR2 LQKENI. The CDR3, as DNA: TGTGCCAGCTCAGTCGGACAGGGGTCTGGAAACACCATATATTTT. This codes for CASSVGQGSGNTIYF.